This is a list of T cell receptor beta chains from one sample in a study of CD8+CD57+ T cells in acquired aplastic anemia. Using its own MiXCR run on the reads, TCRdb lists one record per CDR3 protein. The profile shows 150,000 or so distinct CDR3 sequences, 47% of them singletons. The sequenced sample consisted of sorted CD4+, CD8+, or CD8+CD57+ T cells (not recorded which) from PBMCs. The source of these receptors is a human donor with aplastic anemia. Each CDR3 is given with its conserved first and last residue.

V	J	CDR3
TRBV7-9	TRBJ2-2	CASSSGLASTGELFF
TRBV19	TRBJ2-1	CASSIDGLRDEQFF
TRBV5-4	TRBJ1-1	CASSQGPLSTEAFF
TRBV4-1	TRBJ2-5	CASSQVRGQETQYF
TRBV2	TRBJ2-3	CASSTLGQSGTDTQYF
TRBV20-1	TRBJ1-5	CSASGQGKDQPQHF
TRBV27	TRBJ1-1	CASSLWPGAGAFF
TRBV12-3/TRBV12-4	TRBJ2-7	CASSLLALAGSSYEQYF
TRBV10-3	TRBJ2-1	CAIGERVSENEQFF
TRBV20-1	TRBJ2-7	CSARPAGAGEQYF
TRBV9	TRBJ2-2	CASSAGHLNTGELFF
TRBV7-2	TRBJ2-2	CASSWPVNVNTGELFF
TRBV5-8	TRBJ1-1	CASSLAATANTEAFF
TRBV5-1	TRBJ2-3	CASSLGDPTDTQYF
TRBV20-1	TRBJ1-2	CSARPANYGYTF
TRBV7-8	TRBJ2-5	CASSFETGVRETQYF
TRBV6-5	TRBJ2-7	CASSYGGNYEQYF
TRBV19	TRBJ2-5	CASSRRLAGFQETQYF
TRBV20-1	TRBJ2-7	CSASVGSSYEQYF
TRBV10-3	TRBJ1-2	CAISEPRTRYGYTF
TRBV11-2	TRBJ2-2	CASSLGDRGRSGELFF
TRBV20-1	TRBJ2-2	CSARPGLARTGELFF
TRBV24-1	TRBJ2-1	CATSGSRTYNEQFF
TRBV10-2	TRBJ1-5	CASRAPGAPQHF
TRBV2	TRBJ2-6	CASSDYRLAGGPGANVLTF
TRBV4-2	TRBJ2-3	CASSHPGQATDTQYF
TRBV11-2	TRBJ2-7	CASSERGWSSGRAYEQYF
TRBV12-3/TRBV12-4	TRBJ1-6	CASRIRSSYNSPLHF
TRBV3-1	TRBJ1-1	CASSHGGGTEAFF
TRBV24-1	TRBJ1-5	CATSDSRYQPQHF
TRBV5-6	TRBJ2-1	CASSLYVSGGGGNEQFF
TRBV19	TRBJ1-5	CASRAPYSNQPQHF
TRBV30	TRBJ2-5	CAWSPQGTSGQETQYF
TRBV24-1	TRBJ1-1	CATSDSRMGGNEAFF
TRBV6-5	TRBJ2-5	CASSYSGTRETQYF
TRBV4-2	TRBJ1-1	CASSPEAGWTEAFF
TRBV12-3/TRBV12-4	TRBJ2-2	CASRSGPGELFF
TRBV4-2	TRBJ1-6	CASSQGSAGGHYNSPLHF
TRBV7-1	TRBJ2-3	CASSAGPIGRRLRADTQYF
TRBV19	TRBJ2-7	CASSISSGGLYEQYF
TRBV4-2	TRBJ2-7	CASSQSSGVAEQYF